This entry lists 10 T cell receptor beta chains sequenced from one sample in a study of CD8 T cells in ankylosing spondylitis. Study-wide points: Characteristic of ankylosing spondylitis blood, it appeared, was a TCR beta motif comprising eight highly homologous variants.

What these receptors recognize is not known. Using its own MiXCR run on the 5' RACE reads, TCRdb lists one record per CDR3 protein. The sample has more than 650,000 distinct CDR3 sequences, 12% seen once. Sequenced material: blood, either unsorted or a sorted T cell fraction (not recorded which). These receptor sequences come from a male donor with ankylosing spondylitis.

This clonotype turned up a few times. The J gene is TRBJ2-5, the V gene TRBV20-1; 10 bases are a match to TRBD2. The CDR3 extends over 18 amino acids. Germline V gives CDR1 DFQATT, CDR2 SNEGSKA (reference sequence). The ends lost 0 bases at V and 5 bases at J; junction bases unmatched: 15. CDR3 sequence: CSARDAASGGDAGETQYF. For the CDR3, the DNA is TGCAGTGCTAGAGATGCGGCTAGCGGGGGCGACGCGGGGGAGACCCAGTACTTC.

This clonotype was counted only a few times. The chain links TRBV7-2 to TRBJ2-1; unclear D gene. Germline CDR1 is SGHTA and CDR2 is FQGNSA. Trimming took off 2 bases at V and 0 bases at J, with 11 bases between the two ends. The CDR3 sequence is 16 residues long. The CDR3 DNA reads TGTGCCAGCAGCTTACTTGGGGTTAGCTCCTACAATGAGCAGTTCTTC. Its protein product is CASSLLGVSSYNEQFF.

This clonotype turned up a few times. The chain recombines TRBV9 with TRBJ2-3; either TRBD1 or TRBD2 may fit D (5 bases each). The CDR3 runs 17 residues. V was trimmed by 0 bases and J by 0 bases, leaving 14 bases between them. The germline V gene encodes CDR1 SGDLS and CDR2 YYNGEE. CDR3 sequence: CASSVATGRYSTDTQYF. CDR3 coding DNA: TGTGCCAGCAGCGTAGCTACGGGGCGGTACAGCACAGATACGCAGTATTTT.

The chain carries TRBV20-1 and TRBJ2-7; 7 bases line up with TRBD2. Losses at the gene ends were 5 bases for V and 0 bases for J; bases not matched to a gene: 10. CDR1 DFQATT and CDR2 SNEGSKA come from the germline V gene (reference sequence). The CDR3 covers 15 residues. In DNA, the CDR3 is TGCAGTGCTGGGACTACACTTACTCCCTCCTACGAGCAGTACTTC. Translating gives CSAGTTLTPSYEQYF.

This clonotype has only a few counts. V usage is TRBV11-2 and J usage is TRBJ2-7; D tentatively fits TRBD1 or TRBD2 (5 bases each). The CDR3 has 15 amino acids. Germline V gives CDR1 SGHAT, CDR2 FQNNGV. Deletions cut 5 bases from V and 4 bases from J, with 18 bases between. The CDR3 nucleotides read TGTGCCAGCAGCCCCTGGGGGATGAGGGTTTACGAGCAGTACTTC. It translates to CASSPWGMRVYEQYF.

This clonotype was recorded a few times. The chain carries TRBV25-1 and TRBJ2-1, with 9 bases lining up with TRBD1. The ends lost 8 bases at V and 5 bases at J; junction bases unmatched: 13. CDR3 length equals 16 residues. Germline V CDR1 and CDR2: MGHDK, SYGVNS. This chain's CDR3 is CASSPSGTGKDNEQFF. The CDR3 nucleotides are TGTGCCAGCTCACCTTCCGGGACAGGGAAGGACAATGAGCAGTTCTTC.

This clonotype appeared many times. The rearrangement uses TRBV12-3 or TRBV12-4 and TRBJ2-7; no clear D gene. There are 14 residues in the CDR3. V was clipped by 1 base and J by 6 bases, with 13 bases between them. The CDR3 DNA is TGTGCCAGCAGTTTAGGCAGGCGCGCTATCGAGCAGTACTTC. It is translated as CASSLGRRAIEQYF.

This clonotype was seen ten or more times. This chain connects TRBV7-9 to TRBJ2-7; 8 nucleotides line up with TRBD1. V lost 5 bases, J lost 0 bases, and 6 bases stayed unmatched. Germline V lookup: CDR1 SEHNR, CDR2 FQNEAQ (reference sequence). The CDR3 consists of 15 residues. The CDR3 DNA reads as TGTGCCAGCAGCCGGACAGGGTTAAGCTCCTACGAGCAGTACTTC. It translates to CASSRTGLSSYEQYF.

The gene calls are TRBV10-3 and TRBJ1-3; D gene unclear. CDR1 ENHRY and CDR2 SYGVKD come from the germline V gene. This CDR3 has 15 amino acids. Trimming took off 5 bases at V and 0 bases at J, with 11 bases between the two ends. CDR3 sequence: CAISWTGSSGNTIYF. DNA of the CDR3: TGTGCCATCAGTTGGACGGGGAGCTCTGGAAACACCATATATTTT.

J is TRBJ1-4 and V is TRBV10-3, with 7 nucleotides matching TRBD1. Trimming took 10 bases from V and 7 from J; bases not matched to a gene: 6. The germline gives CDR1 ENHRY, CDR2 SYGVKD. CDR3 size: 12 residues. The CDR3 protein is CATGRQGEKLFF. The CDR3 DNA follows: TGTGCCACCGGGCGACAGGGTGAAAAACTGTTTTTT.